The 9 T cell receptor beta chains reported below all come from one sample, sequenced in a study of T cells in Graves' hyperthyroidism and ophthalmopathy. Amplification targeted TCR beta CDR3 regions from RNA transcripts. First-round RT-PCR of the TCR CDR3 relied on the HTBI primer set. Via MiXCR, TCRdb re-called the multiplex PCR reads, giving one row per CDR3 protein. The sample yields about 500,000 distinct CDR3 sequences, 15% to 20% seen once. Sequencing input: blood. Receptors originate from a woman younger than 30 with Graves' ophthalmopathy.

This clonotype has at least ten counts. The chain is built from TRBV6-6 and TRBJ2-5; D uncertain. V gave up 2 bases and J gave up 2 bases, with 9 bases separating them. Germline assignment: CDR1 MNHNY and CDR2 SVGAGI (reference sequence). This CDR3 comprises 14 residues. This CDR3 reads CASSYDPFQETQYF. The CDR3 DNA follows: TGTGCCAGCAGTTACGATCCCTTTCAAGAGACCCAGTACTTC.

This clonotype was observed many times. This chain uses TRBV6-5 with TRBJ1-1; D is unresolved. The CDR3 totals 16 residues. Trimming took 0 bases from V and 2 from J, leaving 13 bases between them. Germline lookup yields CDR1 MNHEY and CDR2 SVGAGI. CDR3 sequence reads: CASSYSSRQINTEAFF. In DNA, the CDR3 is TGTGCCAGCAGTTACTCGTCACGACAAATCAACACTGAAGCTTTCTTT.

V is TRBV27 and J is TRBJ2-7; 9 positions agree with TRBD2. The CDR3 contains 15 residues. V shed 5 bases and J 0 bases; nucleotides not matched to a gene: 5. The germline V gene encodes CDR1 MNHEY and CDR2 SMNVEV (reference sequence). The CDR3 DNA is TGTGCCAGCAGTCTCGCTAGCGGGAACTCCTACGAGCAGTACTTC. Amino acid sequence: CASSLASGNSYEQYF.

To note about this clonotype: Being one base from a much bigger clone, this may be a read error. The V gene is TRBV27, the J gene TRBJ2-3; D possibly corresponds to TRBD1 (6 bases). V lost 6 bases, J lost 2 bases, and 21 bases lay in between. CDR1 and CDR2 (germline): MNHEY, SMNVEV (reference sequence). The CDR3 has 17 residues. CDR3 region: CASSLPPGENYTDTQYF. CDR3 DNA sequence: TGTGCCAGCAGCCTCCCACCAGGGGAAAATTACACAGATACGCAGTATTTT.

This clonotype occurred many times. The chain employs TRBV2 and TRBJ1-5; a possible D gene is TRBD1 (6 bases). The V end lost 7 bases, the J end lost 0 bases, and 13 bases lay between the germline ends. Per germline, CDR1 SNHLY and CDR2 FYNNEI. The CDR3 extends over 15 amino acids. As DNA, the CDR3 is TGTGCCAGCATGCCGGACAGATATAGCAATCAGCCCCAGCATTTT. Translating it yields CASMPDRYSNQPQHF.

This clonotype was found many times. The chain carries TRBV3-1 and TRBJ1-2; D perhaps matches TRBD1 (6 bases). The CDR3 has 15 residues. V shed 0 bases and J shed 3 bases, with 11 bases lying between them. Germline CDR1 is LGHDT and CDR2 is YNNKEL (reference sequence). The CDR3 region is CASSQDGGPYYGYTF. CDR3 DNA sequence: TGTGCCAGCAGCCAAGATGGGGGGCCTTACTATGGCTACACCTTC.

This clonotype was counted between two and nine times. As DNA, the CDR3 is TGTGCCAGCAGCTTGTTATCCGGAACTCCCGGGGAGCTGTTTTTT. Protein sequence: CASSLLSGTPGELFF. The genes are TRBV5-6 and TRBJ2-2; D remains unclear. The germline V gene has CDR1 SGHDT and CDR2 YYEEEE. V was clipped by 1 base and J by 6 bases, with 13 bases between them. The CDR3 sequence is 15 residues long. Full variable domain (missing parts from reference TRBV5-6 and TRBJ2-2): DAGVTQSPTHLIKTRGQQVTLRCSPKSGHDTVSWYQQALGQGPQFIFQYYEEEERQRGNFPDRFSGHQFPNYSSELNVNALLLGDSALYLCASSLLSGTPGELFFGEGSRLTVL.

This clonotype was picked up many times. This sequence joins TRBV2 and TRBJ2-1; no clear D. The CDR3 extends over 14 amino acids. Germline CDR1 SNHLY, CDR2 FYNNEI. V shed 7 bases and J shed 3 bases, with 13 bases lying between them. DNA of the CDR3: TGTGCCAGCACCGGACCAGGAGACTACAATGAGCAGTTCTTC. Translated: CASTGPGDYNEQFF.

Many counts were recorded for this clonotype. The J gene is TRBJ2-7, the V gene TRBV30; 7 nucleotides agree with TRBD1. The CDR3 has 14 residues. Germline lookup yields CDR1 GTSNPN and CDR2 SVGIG (reference sequence). Germline trimming cut 4 bases from V and 6 bases from J; bases unmatched to any gene: 12. Written as DNA, the CDR3 is TGTGCCTGGACCACAGGGGCCCTTCCCTCCGAGCAGTACTTC. This encodes CAWTTGALPSEQYF.